This section outlines one TCR beta chain sequence together with its context. This sample is part of a study of blood T cell repertoires in COVID-19. Study background: Sites across the United States, Italy and Spain contributed samples from acute and convalescent COVID-19. T cells, B-cell-depleted T cells, or PBMCs provided the cDNA or gDNA that served as material.

In the original analysis: Amplified reference gene primers provided the basis for estimating nucleated cell counts. Measured with immunoSEQ multiplex PCR; TCRdb has only the in-frame clones, and not every one. The V and J calls and clone size are taken from that table; D and trimming were inferred from the DNA. Altogether 120,000 to 150,000 clones are present, approximately 86% being singletons, with the ten largest covering about 3.1%. The CDR3 consists of 14 residues. The V gene lost 7 bases and the J gene lost 0 bases, with 12 bases spanning the gap. Germline CDR1 is MNHEY and CDR2 is SVGAGI. Sequenced: peripheral blood. The chain uses TRBV6-5 and TRBJ1-1, with D maybe TRBD1 (6 bases). This receptor was obtained from a woman aged 40 to 55 with active or convalescent COVID-19. CDR3 region: CASKSRGMNTEAFF. In DNA, the CDR3 is TGTGCCAGCAAATCCAGGGGAATGAACACTGAAGCTTTCTTT.